This entry concerns a single T cell receptor (beta chain). Its antigen is undetermined. The germline gene is not matched at one end of the junction; a read error may be the cause. Regarding treatment: oral pan-JAK inhibitor, 5-10 mg twice daily. Sampling of alopecia areata patients yielded lesional scalp punch biopsies as well as peripheral blood. As the sequencing template, cDNA was produced by extracting RNA and reverse transcribing it. Clones were sequenced by immunoSEQ multiplex PCR, and TCRdb holds only the in-frame ones, with some missing. The sample includes over 3,500 clones, roughly 60% of them seen just once. These data originate in a study of CD8+ T cells in alopecia areata. Study-level points and caveats: Lesional scalp, especially alopecia totalis/universalis, showed higher clonality than normal scalp. Tofacitinib delivered significant drops in scalp clonality and in expanded CD8+ clones among the top 100.

The CDR3 consists of 11 residues. The germline V gene has CDR1 SGHVS and CDR2 FNYEAQ. The TCR was taken from a human donor with alopecia areata. V is TRBV7-6 and J is TRBJ2-3, with D possibly being TRBD2 (5 bases). The sequencing used skin, collected at approximately week 36, from a patient treated with tofacitinib. In nucleotides, the CDR3 is TGTGCCAGCAGCTTAGCTGGCGGGTATTCTTTT. Translating gives CASSLAGGYSF.